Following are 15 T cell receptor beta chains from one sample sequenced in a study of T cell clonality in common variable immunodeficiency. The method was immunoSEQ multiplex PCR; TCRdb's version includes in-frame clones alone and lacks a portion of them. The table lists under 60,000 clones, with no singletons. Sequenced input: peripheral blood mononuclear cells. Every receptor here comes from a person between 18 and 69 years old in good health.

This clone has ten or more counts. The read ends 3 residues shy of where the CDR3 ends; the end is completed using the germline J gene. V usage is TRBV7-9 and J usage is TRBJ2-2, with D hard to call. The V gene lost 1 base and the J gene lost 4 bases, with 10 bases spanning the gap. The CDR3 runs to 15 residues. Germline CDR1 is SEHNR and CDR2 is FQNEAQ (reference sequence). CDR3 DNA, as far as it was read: TGTGCCAGCAGCTTAGTTGGCGGCGTCACCGGGGAG. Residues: CASSLVGGVTGE. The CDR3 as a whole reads CASSLVGGVTGELFF.

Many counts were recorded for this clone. The CDR3 protein is CASSLVGSGVVYNEQFF. The DNA read from the CDR3 is TGCGCCAGCAGCTTGGTCGGGTCGGGGGTGGTCTACAATGAG. V and J are TRBV5-1 and TRBJ2-1; the D gene is possibly TRBD2 (6 bases). With the read ending 3 residues before the CDR3 end, the germline J gene is used to fill in that end. Germline CDR1 SGHRS, CDR2 YFSETQ. The CDR3 loop spans 17 amino acids. Trimming left V 0 bases short and J 3 bases short, with 16 bases between. The variable domain in full, completed from reference TRBV5-1 and TRBJ2-1, reads KAGVTQTPRYLIKTRGQQVTLSCSPISGHRSVSWYQQTPGQGLQFLFEYFSETQRNKGNFPGRFSGRQFSNSRSEMNVSTLELGDSALYLCASSLVGSGVVYNEQFFGPGTRLTVL.

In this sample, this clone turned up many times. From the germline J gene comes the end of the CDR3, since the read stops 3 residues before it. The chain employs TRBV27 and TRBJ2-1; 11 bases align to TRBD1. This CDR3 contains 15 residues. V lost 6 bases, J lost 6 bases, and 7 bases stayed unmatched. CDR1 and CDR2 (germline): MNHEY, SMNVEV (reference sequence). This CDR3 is CASSLGQGVFNEQFF. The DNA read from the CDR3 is TGTGCCAGCAGCCTGGGACAGGGGGTTTTCAATGAG.

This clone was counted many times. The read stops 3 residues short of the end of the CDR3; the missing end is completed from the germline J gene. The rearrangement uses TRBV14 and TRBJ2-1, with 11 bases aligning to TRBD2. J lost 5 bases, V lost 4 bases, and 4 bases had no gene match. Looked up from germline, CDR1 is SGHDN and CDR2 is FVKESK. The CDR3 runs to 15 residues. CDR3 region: CASSLRGLADNEQFF. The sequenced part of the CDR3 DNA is TGTGCCAGCAGCCTTCGGGGACTAGCGGACAATGAG.

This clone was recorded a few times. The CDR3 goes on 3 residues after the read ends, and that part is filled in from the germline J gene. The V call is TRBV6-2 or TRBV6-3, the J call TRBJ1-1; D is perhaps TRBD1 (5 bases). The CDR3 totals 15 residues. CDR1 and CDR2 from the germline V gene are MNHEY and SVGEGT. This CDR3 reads CASSYQGDSGNEAFF. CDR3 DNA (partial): TGTGCCAGCAGTTACCAGGGAGATAGCGGGAATGAG.

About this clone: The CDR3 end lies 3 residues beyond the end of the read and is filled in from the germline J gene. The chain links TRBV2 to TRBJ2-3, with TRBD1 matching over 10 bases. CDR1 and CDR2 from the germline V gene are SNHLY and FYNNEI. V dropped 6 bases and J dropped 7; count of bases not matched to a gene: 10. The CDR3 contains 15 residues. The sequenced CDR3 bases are TGTGCCAGCAGAAAACCGGGACAGGGGTTTAATACG. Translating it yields CASRKPGQGFNT. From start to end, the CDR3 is CASRKPGQGFNTQYF.

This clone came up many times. CDR3 amino acids: CASSSLAGARETQYF. Incomplete CDR3 DNA: TGTGCCAGCAGCTCACTAGCGGGAGCCCGAGAGACC. The J gene is TRBJ2-5, the V gene TRBV7-2; 11 bases fit TRBD2. The read finishes 3 residues shy of the CDR3 end, and the germline J gene is used to complete it. The germline V gene has CDR1 SGHTA and CDR2 FQGNSA. There are 15 residues in the CDR3. Trimming cost V 4 bases and J 4 bases; bases outside gene matches: 5.

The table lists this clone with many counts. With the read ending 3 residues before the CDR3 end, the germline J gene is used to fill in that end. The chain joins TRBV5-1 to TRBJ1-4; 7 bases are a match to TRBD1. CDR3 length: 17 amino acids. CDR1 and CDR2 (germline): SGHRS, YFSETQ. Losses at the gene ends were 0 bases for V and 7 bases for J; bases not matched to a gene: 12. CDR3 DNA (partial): TGCGCCAGCAGCTTGGTGGCAGGGGGGCCGGTGGGTGAAAAA. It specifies CASSLVAGGPVGEK. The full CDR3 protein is CASSLVAGGPVGEKLFF.

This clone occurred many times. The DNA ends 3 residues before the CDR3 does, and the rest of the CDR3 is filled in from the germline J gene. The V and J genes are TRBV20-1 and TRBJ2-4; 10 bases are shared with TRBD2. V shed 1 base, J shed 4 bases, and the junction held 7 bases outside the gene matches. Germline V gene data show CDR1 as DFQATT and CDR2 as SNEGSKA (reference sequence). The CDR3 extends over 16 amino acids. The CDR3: CSARGASGSVKNIQYF. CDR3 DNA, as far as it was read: TGCAGTGCTAGAGGGGCTAGCGGGAGCGTGAAAAACATT.

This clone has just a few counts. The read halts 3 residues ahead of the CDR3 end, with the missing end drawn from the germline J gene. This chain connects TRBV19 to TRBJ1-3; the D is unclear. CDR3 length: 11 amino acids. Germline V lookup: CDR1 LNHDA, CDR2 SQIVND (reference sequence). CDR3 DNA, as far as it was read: TGTGCCAGTAAACTAGCGGGAGTG. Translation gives CASKLAGV. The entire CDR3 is CASKLAGVIYF.

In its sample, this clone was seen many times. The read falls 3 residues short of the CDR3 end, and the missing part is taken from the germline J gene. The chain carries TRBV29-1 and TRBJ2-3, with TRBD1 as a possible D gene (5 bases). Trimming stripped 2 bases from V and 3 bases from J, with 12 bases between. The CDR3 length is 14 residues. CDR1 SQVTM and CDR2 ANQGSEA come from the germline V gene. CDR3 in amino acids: CSVEQGSLTDTQYF. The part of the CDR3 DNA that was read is TGCAGCGTTGAACAGGGAAGTTTAACAGATACG.

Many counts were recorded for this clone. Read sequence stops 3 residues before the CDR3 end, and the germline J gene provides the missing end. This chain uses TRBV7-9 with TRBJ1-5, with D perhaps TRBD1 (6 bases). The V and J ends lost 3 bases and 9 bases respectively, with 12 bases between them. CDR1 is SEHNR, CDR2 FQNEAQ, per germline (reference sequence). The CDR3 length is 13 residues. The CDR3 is CASSFSTQGPQHF. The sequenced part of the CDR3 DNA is TGTGCCAGCAGCTTCTCTACACAGGGGCCC.

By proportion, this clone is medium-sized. Here the CDR3 reads CASRRTSGNAYNEQFF. The sequenced part of the CDR3 DNA is TGTGCCAGCAGAAGGACTAGCGGGAATGCTTACAATGAG. The rearrangement uses TRBV6-2 or TRBV6-3 and TRBJ2-1, with 12 bases that match TRBD2. The missing CDR3 end, 3 residues past where the read stops, is filled in from the germline J gene. Germline V gene lookup returns CDR1 MNHEY and CDR2 SVGEGT. V lost 6 bases to trimming and J lost 4 bases; unmatched junction nucleotides: 7. This CDR3 has 16 residues.

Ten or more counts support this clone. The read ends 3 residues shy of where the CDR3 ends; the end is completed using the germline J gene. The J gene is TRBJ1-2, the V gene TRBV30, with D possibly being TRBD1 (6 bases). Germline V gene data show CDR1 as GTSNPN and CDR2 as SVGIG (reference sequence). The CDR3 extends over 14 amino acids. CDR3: CAWSFSQGHRGYTF. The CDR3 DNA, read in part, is TGTGCCTGGTCGTTCTCCCAGGGGCACAGGGGC.

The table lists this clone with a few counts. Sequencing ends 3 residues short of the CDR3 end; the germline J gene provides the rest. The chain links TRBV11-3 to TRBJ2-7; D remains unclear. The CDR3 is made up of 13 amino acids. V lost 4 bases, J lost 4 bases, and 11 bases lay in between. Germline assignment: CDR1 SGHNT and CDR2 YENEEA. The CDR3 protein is CASSYNGWYEQYF. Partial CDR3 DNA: TGTGCCAGCAGCTATAACGGGTGGTACGAG.